This TCR beta chain was retrieved from a study of Tregs in tolerant kidney transplant recipients. Notes on the study in general: No direct test of biological reproducibility was done here. Expanding Tregs on activated donor B cells appeared to best identify donor-specific TCRbeta clones. Some patients' samples used different primers over time, so nucleotide sequences weren't comparable.

This clone appeared once. Its specificity is unknown. Libraries were prepared by immunoSEQ multiplex PCR; TCRdb keeps only in-frame clonotypes and omits some of them. The table includes about 81,000 clones, 75% to 95% detected once. The CDR3 has 14 amino acids. V shed 3 bases and J shed 4 bases, with 12 bases lying between them. The V gene's germline CDR1 is LNHDA and CDR2 SQIVND (reference sequence). Recipients received nonmyeloablative bone marrow transplants from related graft donors, with transient mixed chimerism. Unstimulated regulatory T cells (CD4+CD25+CD127-), CD4+CD25- non-regulatory cells, CD4 and CD8 cells were FACS-sorted from thawed PBMCs.

The sequence was collected from a human patient who received a combined kidney and bone marrow transplant. The graft donor may be the source of some T cells. The chain combines TRBV19 with TRBJ2-5; a weak D match, TRBD2 (6 bases). Sample: CD4+ T cells from blood (PBMCs), taken 24 months after the transplant. The CDR3 DNA reads TGTGCCAGTAGTATCTCGGGAGTGGGAGAGACCCAGTACTTC. It yields the protein CASSISGVGETQYF.